The source of this TCR beta chain is a study of early T cells in non-severe SARS-CoV-2 infection. Background on the study: RNA in bulk from unsorted whole blood was sequenced, and chains were unpaired.

Study-level points and caveats: Anti-spike CD8 responses were favored in VDJdb matching, and private and CD4 specificities were missed.

The germline V gene encodes CDR1 MGHRA and CDR2 YSYEKL. J was trimmed by 3 bases and V by 0 bases; bases with no gene match: 8. This CDR3 contains 17 residues. The TCR library protocol attached unique molecular identifiers to the individual cDNA molecules. Each CDR3 protein gets one entry after TCRdb re-called the 5' RACE reads with MiXCR. The table has 30,000 to 40,000 distinct CDR3 sequences, around 4.1% seen once. The table lists this clonotype with a few counts. Its cognate antigen is unknown. The chain recombines TRBV4-1 with TRBJ2-1; the match to TRBD2 covers 7 bases. This receptor was obtained from an adult who was a healthcare worker with PCR-confirmed SARS-CoV-2 infection or an uninfected control (not recorded which). Sequenced sample: whole blood. The CDR3 protein is CASSQDQSGIDYNEQFF. The DNA of the CDR3 is TGCGCCAGCAGCCAAGATCAAAGCGGGATCGACTACAATGAGCAGTTCTTC.